Following are 25 T cell receptor beta chains from one sample sequenced in a study of blood T cell repertoires in COVID-19 (dated by TCRdb to the early 2020s). The method was the immunoSEQ multiplex PCR assay. The source is immuneACCESS, and TCRdb retained only in-frame sequences with V and J called. Part of the clones is not carried over; for the studies checked, unresolved V genes explain less than half of this, and the remainder is unexplained. The sample yields roughly 13,000 clones; 85% to 90% were counted once. Under 3.5% of the sample rests with the top ten. The specimen was peripheral blood. Receptors were obtained from a human donor in a cohort sampled during active COVID-19.

The gene calls are TRBV14 and TRBJ2-7; D might be TRBD2 (5 bases). Germline-derived CDR1 and CDR2 are SGHDN and FVKESK. The ends were cut back, 4 bases at V and 9 bases at J, with 13 bases in the middle. This CDR3 has 12 residues. For the CDR3, the DNA is TGTGCCAGCAGCCCGGCGGGTTTGGGGCAGTACTTC. Translated, it gives CASSPAGLGQYF.

The V gene is TRBV5-6, the J gene TRBJ1-2; no clear D gene. Trimming shortened V by 2 bases and J by 3 bases, and 8 bases separated the two germline ends. There are 13 residues in the CDR3. Per the germline V gene, CDR1 is SGHDT and CDR2 is YYEEEE. This CDR3 is CASSLSVDYGYTF. DNA of the CDR3: TGTGCCAGCAGCTTATCGGTTGACTATGGCTACACCTTC.

The chain uses TRBV11-1 and TRBJ1-1; 8 nucleotides agree with TRBD1. CDR1 SGHAT and CDR2 FQDESV come from the germline V gene (reference sequence). J was trimmed by 6 bases and V by 5 bases; bases with no gene match: 8. The CDR3 has 14 amino acids. CDR3 nucleotides: TGTGCCAGCAGCAAGGACAGGGATTCGGCTGAAGCTTTCTTT. As protein: CASSKDRDSAEAFF.

The chain uses TRBV10-3 and TRBJ2-2; no definite D call. The V end was cut by 4 bases, the J end by 0 bases, with 9 bases between. This CDR3 has 15 amino acids. Germline values: CDR1 ENHRY, CDR2 SYGVKD. DNA for the CDR3: TGTGCCATCAGTGGGCGGAACCCGAACACCGGGGAGCTGTTTTTT. Its translation is CAISGRNPNTGELFF.

This sequence joins TRBV5-5 and TRBJ1-1, with TRBD1 matching 7 bases. The germline V gene has CDR1 SGHKS and CDR2 YYEKEE (reference sequence). V lost 2 bases and J lost 4; bases outside the gene matches: 8. This CDR3 region has 15 residues. The chain's CDR3 is CASSLSPGTATEAFF. CDR3 DNA: TGTGCCAGCAGCTTAAGTCCAGGGACAGCCACTGAAGCTTTCTTT.

V gene TRBV30 combines with J gene TRBJ2-7, with 7 nucleotides matching TRBD2. CDR1 and CDR2 (germline): GTSNPN, SVGIG (reference sequence). The J segment lost 4 bases and the V segment lost 2 bases, leaving 8 bases of the junction unmatched. This CDR3 contains 14 residues. The CDR3: CAWSPGTMHYEQYF. The CDR3 DNA reads TGTGCCTGGAGTCCCGGGACTATGCATTACGAGCAGTACTTC.

The chain links TRBV6-6 to TRBJ2-5, with a possible D match to TRBD2 (5 bases). This CDR3 has 13 residues. Germline CDR1 is MNHNY and CDR2 is SVGAGI (reference sequence). V lost 3 bases and J 5 bases, leaving 10 bases between the germline ends. The CDR3, as DNA: TGTGCCAGCAGTTATGTGGGGAGTGAGACCCAGTACTTC. Translating it yields CASSYVGSETQYF.

This chain links TRBV4-3 with TRBJ2-5, with 10 bases lining up with TRBD2. The CDR3 covers 16 residues. Germline lookup yields CDR1 LGHNA and CDR2 YSLEER. V lost 2 bases and J lost 3; bases outside the gene matches: 6. CDR3 region: CASSQSSGSGEETQYF. CDR3 nucleotide sequence: TGCGCCAGCAGCCAATCTAGCGGGAGTGGCGAAGAGACCCAGTACTTC.

This clone appeared once. CDR3 DNA: TGTGCCAGCTCACCGGGGGGAGACGAGCAGTACTTC. Protein sequence: CASSPGGDEQYF. The V and J genes are TRBV18 and TRBJ2-7, with a tentative D call TRBD2 (6 bases). The CDR3 covers 12 residues. Trimming left V 3 bases short and J 5 bases short, with 8 bases between. The germline V gene encodes CDR1 KGHSH and CDR2 LQKENI.

This chain uses TRBV2 with TRBJ1-4, with 8 bases identical to TRBD1. From germline, CDR1 is SNHLY and CDR2 FYNNEI. The CDR3 covers 14 residues. The V gene end was trimmed by 8 bases and the J gene end by 2 bases; junction bases not matched to a gene: 4. For the CDR3, the DNA is TGTGCCAGCCGGACAGGGAAGACTAATGAAAAACTGTTTTTT. Its protein is CASRTGKTNEKLFF.

The chain has TRBV5-1 and TRBJ1-1; TRBD1 agrees at 9 bases. The germline V gene has CDR1 SGHRS and CDR2 YFSETQ. The CDR3 totals 15 residues. Germline trimming cut 4 bases from V and 0 bases from J; bases unmatched to any gene: 4. The CDR3: CASSPWTGVNTEAFF. In DNA, the CDR3 is TGCGCCAGCAGCCCATGGACAGGGGTGAACACTGAAGCTTTCTTT.

The chain couples TRBV18 to TRBJ2-1; the match to TRBD2 covers 10 bases. The CDR3 extends over 16 amino acids. Unmatched junction bases numbered 6, after V lost 3 bases and J lost 4 bases. Germline V gives CDR1 KGHSH, CDR2 LQKENI. The CDR3 nucleotides are TGTGCCAGCTCACCCGGTAAACTAGCGGGATACAATGAGCAGTTCTTC. It is translated as CASSPGKLAGYNEQFF.

The V and J genes are TRBV18 and TRBJ1-4; D ambiguous. Germline V lookup: CDR1 KGHSH, CDR2 LQKENI. The V end was cut by 0 bases, the J end by 8 bases, with 10 bases between. The CDR3 extends over 14 amino acids. The CDR3 here is CASSPPSGGEKLFF. CDR3 nucleotides: TGTGCCAGCTCACCACCGTCGGGAGGGGAAAAACTGTTTTTT.

This chain connects TRBV29-1 to TRBJ2-6; possibly TRBD1 for D (7 bases). The CDR3 extends over 16 amino acids. Germline V CDR1 and CDR2: SQVTM, ANQGSEA. V was pared by 5 bases and J by 0 bases, with 14 bases between. CDR3: CSVRGTADSGANVLTF. The CDR3 nucleotides are TGCAGCGTTCGGGGGACAGCGGACTCTGGGGCCAACGTCCTGACTTTC.

This chain joins TRBV6-5 and TRBJ2-5, with a tentative D call TRBD2 (6 bases). Germline loops: CDR1 MNHEY, CDR2 SVGAGI. CDR3 length: 14 residues. V lost 4 bases and J lost 3, with 12 bases in between. The CDR3 sequence: CASSSGGGEETQYF. CDR3 nucleotides: TGTGCCAGCAGTTCCGGCGGAGGGGAAGAGACCCAGTACTTC.

The V and J genes are TRBV4-3 and TRBJ1-6; D not resolved. The germline V gene has CDR1 LGHNA and CDR2 YSLEER. V gave up 2 bases and J gave up 15 bases, with 17 bases separating them. The CDR3 sequence is 14 residues long. The CDR3 region has the DNA TGCGCCAGCAGCCAACTCGGCCAGGCCCGCCGCCTCCACTTT. Encoded protein: CASSQLGQARRLHF.

The J gene is TRBJ2-3, the V gene TRBV9; D perhaps matches TRBD2 (6 bases). The ends were cut back, 0 bases at V and 3 bases at J, with 11 bases in the middle. The CDR3 has 15 residues. The germline V gene has CDR1 SGDLS and CDR2 YYNGEE. The CDR3 DNA reads TGTGCCAGCAGCGTAGCTTGGGGGAGGACAGATACGCAGTATTTT. It translates to CASSVAWGRTDTQYF. Using reference TRBV9 and TRBJ2-3 for the parts outside the CDR3, the full variable domain is DSGVTQTPKHLITATGQRVTLRCSPRSGDLSVYWYQQSLDQGLQFLIQYYNGEERAKGNILERFSAQQFPDLHSELNLSSLELGDSALYFCASSVAWGRTDTQYFGPGTRLTVL.

The chain is built from TRBV25-1 and TRBJ1-6, with 7 nucleotides matching TRBD1. The length of the CDR3 is 14 residues. V lost 7 bases, J lost 8 bases, and 8 bases stayed unmatched. CDR1 is MGHDK, CDR2 SYGVNS, per germline. The CDR3 region is CASTTGTEYSPLHF. The CDR3, as DNA: TGTGCCAGCACAACCGGGACAGAATATTCACCCCTCCACTTT.

The CDR3 region is CASSSGRLAGRNEQYF. CDR3 in DNA: TGTGCCAGCAGTTCCGGGCGCCTAGCGGGAAGGAACGAGCAGTACTTC. The chain uses TRBV27 and TRBJ2-7; 9 bases are a match to TRBD2. J gave up 5 bases and V 4 bases, and 12 bases lay outside the gene matches. The CDR3 totals 16 residues. Germline CDR1 and CDR2: MNHEY and SMNVEV (reference sequence).

This rearrangement joins TRBV2 to TRBJ2-1; 9 bases agree with TRBD1. Germline V gene data show CDR1 as SNHLY and CDR2 as FYNNEI. The length of the CDR3 is 16 residues. The V segment lost 6 bases and the J segment 1 base; nucleotides outside the gene matches: 7. In nucleotides, the CDR3 is TGTGCCAGCAGGTTAACCGACAGGGGGTCCTACAATGAGCAGTTCTTC. This codes for CASRLTDRGSYNEQFF. Full variable domain (outside the CDR3, taken from reference TRBV2 and TRBJ2-1): EPEVTQTPSHQVTQMGQEVILRCVPISNHLYFYWYRQILGQKVEFLVSFYNNEISEKSEIFDDQFSVERPDGSNFTLKIRSTKLEDSAMYFCASRLTDRGSYNEQFFGPGTRLTVL.

The chain joins TRBV28 to TRBJ2-3; TRBD2 matches at 16 bases. The junction had 7 bases not matched to a gene; V was cut back by 6 bases and J by 1 base. This CDR3 spans 18 amino acids. Germline CDR1 is MDHEN and CDR2 is SYDVKM. The CDR3 is CASSRGLAGGRGTDTQYF. CDR3 in DNA: TGTGCCAGCAGCCGGGGACTAGCGGGAGGGAGGGGCACAGATACGCAGTATTTT.

The CDR3 protein is CASSSTGTDFYEQYF. CDR3 DNA: TGTGCCAGCAGTTCAACCGGGACAGACTTCTACGAGCAGTACTTC. The genes are TRBV27 and TRBJ2-7; TRBD1 matches at 7 bases. The germline CDR1 and CDR2 sequences are MNHEY and SMNVEV (reference sequence). V lost 4 bases and J lost 3; bases outside the gene matches: 9. The CDR3 runs 15 residues.

In its sample, this clone was seen a few times. The CDR3 reads CASSLATVDEQYF. The CDR3 nucleotides read TGTGCCAGCAGCCTGGCGACAGTAGACGAGCAGTACTTC. V and J are TRBV7-3 and TRBJ2-7; D is possibly TRBD1 (5 bases). The CDR3 runs to 13 residues. Deletions cut 5 bases from V and 5 bases from J, with 13 bases between. CDR1 is SGHTA, CDR2 FQGTGA, per germline.

This clone has a handful of counts. The rearrangement uses TRBV20-1 and TRBJ2-7, with 7 bases fitting TRBD1. The V and J ends lost 3 bases and 2 bases, in that order; junction bases with no gene match: 4. CDR3 size: 13 residues. CDR1 DFQATT and CDR2 SNEGSKA come from the germline V gene (reference sequence). The CDR3 sequence is CSASRQGAYEQYF. CDR3 nucleotide sequence: TGCAGTGCTAGTCGGCAGGGGGCCTACGAGCAGTACTTC.

The chain carries TRBV7-9 and TRBJ2-7, with 8 positions matching TRBD2. The junction had 3 bases not matched to a gene; V was cut back by 0 bases and J by 2 bases. The CDR3 sequence is 15 residues long. Per the germline V gene, CDR1 is SEHNR and CDR2 is FQNEAQ (reference sequence). DNA of the CDR3: TGTGCCAGCAGCTTAGCGGGACTAGGAACCTACGAGCAGTACTTC. This sequence encodes CASSLAGLGTYEQYF.